A selection of T cell receptor beta chains follows, all from one sample in a study of blood T cell repertoires in COVID-19. Libraries were prepared by immunoSEQ multiplex PCR; TCRdb keeps only in-frame clonotypes and omits some of them. The sample includes about 310,000 clones, around 91% of them seen just once. Sequenced material: peripheral blood. These receptors came from a woman in her forties with COVID-19, enrolled during active disease. Each CDR3 is given without its conserved first and last residue.

j_gene	v_gene	CDR3aa
TRBJ1-2	TRBV5-6	ASSTGTGNYGYT
TRBJ1-5	TRBV5-6	ASSLTGRNQPQH
TRBJ2-5	TRBV27	ASSSPGQGKETQY
TRBJ1-3	TRBV5-8	ASSHMANSGNTIY
TRBJ2-7	TRBV27	ASSPTGTGDEQY
TRBJ1-1	TRBV7-9	ASSDHRVTRTEAF
TRBJ2-3	TRBV7-9	ASSTRSGLAGGSTDTQY
TRBJ1-1	TRBV10-3	AISRQGITEAF
TRBJ1-3	TRBV5-6	ASSPGHPGNTIY
TRBJ2-1	TRBV27	ASTSTSSLGYNEQF
TRBJ1-4	TRBV6-5	ASSYSGGEELF
TRBJ1-1	TRBV6-5	ASSRRGGARTEAF
TRBJ2-7	TRBV4-3	ASSRGLAGSYEQY
TRBJ1-1	TRBV6-5	ASSLGQGMNTEAF
TRBJ2-2	TRBV11-2	ASSWSSSGDGELF
TRBJ2-3	TRBV7-9	ASSLAGGGENTQY
TRBJ1-2	TRBV2	ASTGKKIYGYT
TRBJ2-7	TRBV6-2/TRBV6-3	ASSFAGLAPYEQY
TRBJ1-3	TRBV27	ASSLRGSGNTIY
TRBJ1-5	TRBV6-1	ASSEYGGVGQPQH
TRBJ2-5	TRBV6-4	ASSIDRDGTQY
TRBJ2-1	TRBV27	ASRHERLAGGPRSYNEQF
TRBJ2-6	TRBV18	ASSKGQGSSGANVLT
TRBJ2-2	TRBV12-3/TRBV12-4	ASSFLVTGELF
TRBJ1-5	TRBV27	ASSLYRATHQPQH
TRBJ1-1	TRBV19	ASSDGDTEAF
TRBJ2-7	TRBV19	ASSLTVNYEQY
TRBJ1-1	TRBV18	ASSVGQGLREAF
TRBJ1-5	TRBV19	ASRSDREWESAQH
TRBJ2-3	TRBV7-9	ASRHTSPDTQY
TRBJ1-2	TRBV27	ASSFVPGTGSDGYT
TRBJ1-1	TRBV19	ASSSNRGIRNTEAF
TRBJ2-2	TRBV7-2	ASSFLGQGAGELF
TRBJ2-6	TRBV4-3	ASSQHRGRGLGGANVLT
TRBJ2-3	TRBV4-3	ASSQQTSGGSTDTQY
TRBJ1-1	TRBV7-2	ASSLLEAF
TRBJ1-2	TRBV7-8	ASSGDMDGYT
TRBJ2-5	TRBV9	ASSVEGVSSPKTQY
TRBJ2-3	TRBV7-2	ASSLFTDTQY
TRBJ1-1	TRBV6-5	ASSLRQTNTEAF
TRBJ1-5	TRBV7-9	ASSSHVGGYGNQPQH
TRBJ1-1	TRBV28	ASSPPLSMNTEAF
TRBJ1-1	TRBV30	AWSPGMNTEAF
TRBJ1-4	TRBV28	ASRPGANEKLF
TRBJ2-3	TRBV30	AYRRTSATDTQY
TRBJ2-7	TRBV20-1	SASRLGDSYEQY
TRBJ1-2	TRBV18	ASSPSTGTGDNYGYT
TRBJ1-1	TRBV28	ASSLLQGAGTTEAF